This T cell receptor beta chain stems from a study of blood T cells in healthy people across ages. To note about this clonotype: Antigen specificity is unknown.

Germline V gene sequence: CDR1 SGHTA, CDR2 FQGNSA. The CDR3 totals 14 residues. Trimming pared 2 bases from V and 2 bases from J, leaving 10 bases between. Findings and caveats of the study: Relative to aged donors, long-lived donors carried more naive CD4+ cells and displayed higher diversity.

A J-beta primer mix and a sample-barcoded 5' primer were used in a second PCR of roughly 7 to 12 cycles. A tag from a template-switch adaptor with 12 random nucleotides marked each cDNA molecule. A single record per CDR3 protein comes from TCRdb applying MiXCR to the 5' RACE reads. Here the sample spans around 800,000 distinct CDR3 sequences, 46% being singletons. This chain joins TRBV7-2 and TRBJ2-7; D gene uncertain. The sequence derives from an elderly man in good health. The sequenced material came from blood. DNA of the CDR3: TGTGCCAGCAGCTTAAGCGTTCTCCCCTACGAGCAGTACTTC. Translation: CASSLSVLPYEQYF.